The 30 T cell receptor beta chains below come from one sample, sequenced in a study of CD8+ T cells in alopecia areata. Once RNA had been extracted, it was reverse transcribed into cDNA to act as the sequencing template. Here immunoSEQ multiplex PCR was the method, and the copy in TCRdb shows in-frame clones only, minus some. The sample lists over 120,000 clones, about half occurring once. The source was CD4+ T cells sorted from blood, collected at week 0. The receptors shown here come from a human donor with alopecia areata.

This clone has just one count. The rearrangement joins TRBV18 to TRBJ2-7; 8 positions match TRBD2. The V gene end was trimmed by 4 bases and the J gene end by 3 bases; junction bases not matched to a gene: 2. From germline, CDR1 is KGHSH and CDR2 LQKENI. The CDR3 covers 13 residues. This chain's CDR3 is CASSLREGYEQYF. Here the CDR3 DNA reads TGTGCCAGCTCACTCCGGGAGGGCTACGAGCAGTACTTC.

The chain combines TRBV27 with TRBJ1-2, with 9 bases fitting TRBD1. The V segment lost 8 bases and the J segment 3 bases; nucleotides outside the gene matches: 4. The germline CDR1 and CDR2 sequences are MNHEY and SMNVEV (reference sequence). CDR3 size: 13 residues. This CDR3 reads CASGRTGDYGYTF. The CDR3 bases are TGTGCCAGCGGTCGGACAGGGGACTATGGCTACACCTTC.

This clone turned up a few times. The chain is built from TRBV30 and TRBJ1-1; D is unresolved. Germline-derived CDR1 and CDR2 are GTSNPN and SVGIG (reference sequence). The CDR3 totals 11 residues. Between the trimmed V and J ends, which lost 6 bases and 1 base, there was a span of 6 bases. The CDR3 sequence is CACRRNTEAFF. The CDR3, as DNA: TGTGCCTGCCGTAGGAACACTGAAGCTTTCTTT.

This rearrangement joins TRBV11-2 to TRBJ2-5; D not certain. CDR1 is SGHAT and CDR2 is FQNNGV in the germline V gene. The CDR3 has 14 residues. V lost 1 base to trimming and J lost 2 bases, with 8 bases between them. CDR3 region: CASSLVGSQETQYF. DNA for the CDR3: TGTGCCAGCAGCTTAGTTGGATCACAAGAGACCCAGTACTTC.

This clone was seen a handful of times. This sequence joins TRBV30 and TRBJ2-3; 7 bases are a match to TRBD1. Trimming took 0 bases from V and 4 from J; bases not matched to a gene: 7. CDR1 is GTSNPN, CDR2 SVGIG, per germline (reference sequence). The CDR3 spans 15 residues. The DNA of the CDR3 is TGTGCCTGGAGTGTGGGACAGTCCCAATCAGATACGCAGTATTTT. Its protein is CAWSVGQSQSDTQYF.

The V call is TRBV6-5, the J call TRBJ1-1; D is ambiguous. Trimming shortened V by 5 bases and J by 1 base, and 11 bases separated the two germline ends. Germline V gene lookup returns CDR1 MNHEY and CDR2 SVGAGI. This CDR3 contains 14 residues. In nucleotides, the CDR3 is TGTGCCAGCAGTCGGTGGCAGCCGAACACTGAAGCTTTCTTT. As protein: CASSRWQPNTEAFF.

This clone appeared many times. CDR3 residues: CASRTGSGTEAFF. CDR3 DNA: TGTGCCAGCAGGACGGGGTCGGGCACTGAAGCTTTCTTT. This chain joins TRBV28 and TRBJ1-1; D gene uncertain. V was shortened by 6 bases and J by 4 bases, with 12 bases between the two germline ends. Germline CDR1 MDHEN, CDR2 SYDVKM. CDR3 length equals 13 residues. The full variable domain, rest sourced from reference TRBV28 and TRBJ1-1, is DVKVTQSSRYLVKRTGEKVFLECVQDMDHENMFWYRQDPGLGLRLIYFSYDVKMKEKGDIPEGYSVSREKKERFSLILESASTNQTSMYLCASRTGSGTEAFFGQGTRLTVV.

V gene TRBV20-1 combines with J gene TRBJ2-1; D call uncertain. There are 11 residues in the CDR3. The germline V and J ends were trimmed by 1 base and 12 bases, with 10 bases remaining between them. Per germline, CDR1 DFQATT and CDR2 SNEGSKA (reference sequence). CDR3 loop: CSARGGVAQFF. For the CDR3, the DNA is TGCAGTGCTAGAGGTGGGGTTGCGCAGTTCTTC.

This clone occurred a few times. The CDR3 protein is CAWNRDHPFYGYTF. The CDR3 coding sequence is TGTGCCTGGAACCGGGACCACCCCTTCTATGGCTACACCTTC. The chain carries TRBV30 and TRBJ1-2; maybe TRBD1 (5 bases). CDR3 length equals 14 residues. V lost 4 bases and J lost 4, with 16 bases in between. The V gene's germline CDR1 is GTSNPN and CDR2 SVGIG (reference sequence).

A few counts support this clone. The V call is TRBV19, the J call TRBJ2-3; 7 bases are a match to TRBD2. The J segment lost 4 bases and the V segment lost 8 bases, leaving 6 bases of the junction unmatched. The CDR3 consists of 13 residues. In germline, CDR1 is LNHDA, CDR2 SQIVND (reference sequence). CDR3 coding DNA: TGTGCCAGTGGACGCGGGAGATCAGATACGCAGTATTTT. As protein: CASGRGRSDTQYF.

This sequence joins TRBV9 and TRBJ2-5; D is perhaps TRBD2 (6 bases). Germline V gene lookup returns CDR1 SGDLS and CDR2 YYNGEE. The CDR3 sequence is 14 residues long. V was trimmed by 4 bases and J by 5 bases, leaving 15 bases between them. CDR3 in DNA: TGTGCCAGCAGCACGGGACCTCGGGAGGAGACCCAGTACTTC. Amino acid sequence: CASSTGPREETQYF.

The chain combines TRBV7-2 with TRBJ2-2, with D possibly matching TRBD2 (5 bases). This CDR3 region has 18 residues. Trimming shortened V by 1 base and J by 2 bases, and 17 bases separated the two germline ends. The germline V gene has CDR1 SGHTA and CDR2 FQGNSA. CDR3 nucleotide sequence: TGTGCCAGCAGCTTAGTCCCTGGTGGGCGGGTAAACACCGGGGAGCTGTTTTTT. This translates into CASSLVPGGRVNTGELFF.

The chain recombines TRBV7-2 with TRBJ2-3; D is perhaps TRBD2 (6 bases). The CDR3 sequence is 12 residues long. Germline values: CDR1 SGHTA, CDR2 FQGNSA. With 10 bases removed from V and 2 bases from J, the gap between germline ends came to 10 bases. The CDR3 DNA reads as TGTGCCACCGGAGGGACCACAGATACGCAGTATTTT. Translating it yields CATGGTTDTQYF.

The chain employs TRBV30 and TRBJ2-2; tentatively, D is TRBD2 (6 bases). Germline V CDR1 and CDR2: GTSNPN, SVGIG (reference sequence). Trimming removed 7 bases from V and 7 bases from J, with 22 bases in between. The CDR3 has 15 amino acids. CDR3 sequence: CASIMGGRIDGELFF. DNA for the CDR3: TGTGCCTCCATTATGGGAGGAAGAATCGACGGGGAGCTGTTTTTT.

The chain is built from TRBV30 and TRBJ1-1; D is perhaps TRBD1 (5 bases). The CDR3 is 14 residues long. V lost 0 bases and J lost 4, with 12 bases in between. In germline, CDR1 is GTSNPN, CDR2 SVGIG (reference sequence). The CDR3 loop reads CAWSVLRGVTEAFF. CDR3 coding DNA: TGTGCCTGGAGTGTACTGAGGGGCGTCACTGAAGCTTTCTTT.

The J gene is TRBJ2-1, the V gene TRBV11-2; possible D gene TRBD2, 5 bases. The germline V gene has CDR1 SGHAT and CDR2 FQNNGV. The CDR3 is 16 residues long. V dropped 5 bases and J dropped 7 bases, with 21 bases sitting between them. The CDR3 region is CASSVAPGLILNEQFF. DNA of the CDR3: TGTGCCAGCAGCGTAGCGCCAGGCCTTATCTTGAATGAGCAGTTCTTC.

V gene TRBV11-2 combines with J gene TRBJ2-7; D not certain. The V gene's germline CDR1 is SGHAT and CDR2 FQNNGV. Trimming left V 4 bases short and J 1 base short, with 11 bases between. CDR3 length: 14 residues. The CDR3 DNA sequence: TGTGCCAGCAGCTCCACACGCGGATCCTACGAGCAGTACTTC. It encodes CASSSTRGSYEQYF.

This clone has only a few counts. This sequence joins TRBV29-1 and TRBJ1-2; a weak D match, TRBD1 (5 bases). The germline V gene has CDR1 SQVTM and CDR2 ANQGSEA. V lost 7 bases, J lost 4 bases, and 13 bases lay in between. This CDR3 spans 12 amino acids. The CDR3 DNA sequence: TGCAGCGCCTCCGGGACGGCCTATGGCTACACCTTC. It is translated as CSASGTAYGYTF.

The chain uses TRBV14 and TRBJ2-5; 8 nucleotides line up with TRBD1. CDR3 length: 17 amino acids. Germline CDR1 reads SGHDN; CDR2 reads FVKESK. With V trimmed by 1 base and J by 4 bases, 11 bases remained unmatched. The CDR3 is CASSQARGQGRSETQYF. The CDR3 region has the DNA TGTGCCAGCAGCCAAGCCCGAGGACAGGGCCGGTCAGAGACCCAGTACTTC.

The rearrangement links TRBV30 to TRBJ2-5; a possible D gene is TRBD2 (5 bases). The V and J ends lost 0 bases and 2 bases respectively, with 10 bases between them. Germline V gives CDR1 GTSNPN, CDR2 SVGIG (reference sequence). The CDR3 loop spans 14 amino acids. The CDR3 DNA reads as TGTGCCTGGAGTGTACTAGGTGGTCAAGAGACCCAGTACTTC. This encodes CAWSVLGGQETQYF.

The J gene is TRBJ2-3, the V gene TRBV5-1, with unresolved D. The CDR3 is 17 amino acids. Germline V CDR1 and CDR2: SGHRS, YFSETQ. The ends were cut back, 1 base at V and 2 bases at J, with 17 bases in the middle. CDR3 sequence: CASSLRGLDLSTDTQYF. CDR3 bases: TGCGCCAGCAGCTTGCGAGGCCTAGACCTTTCCACAGATACGCAGTATTTT.

This sequence joins TRBV30 and TRBJ2-2, with TRBD2 matching 10 bases. J gave up 3 bases and V 3 bases, and 7 bases lay outside the gene matches. Germline lookup yields CDR1 GTSNPN and CDR2 SVGIG (reference sequence). The CDR3 is 16 residues long. The CDR3 coding sequence is TGTGCCTGGAGGCGGCTAGCGGGAGTGGACACCGGGGAGCTGTTTTTT. It specifies CAWRRLAGVDTGELFF.

The chain employs TRBV15 and TRBJ2-7; 7 nucleotides align to TRBD2. The V gene end was trimmed by 1 base and the J gene end by 3 bases; junction bases not matched to a gene: 12. The CDR3 has 17 amino acids. CDR1 LNHNV and CDR2 YYDKDF come from the germline V gene (reference sequence). Here the CDR3 DNA reads TGTGCCACCAGCAGAGCGGCAGGCGGGAGAGGGATCTACGAGCAGTACTTC. Its protein is CATSRAAGGRGIYEQYF.

This clone was counted between two and nine times. The sample holds other DNA sequences that translate to the same CDR3. The J gene is TRBJ1-1, the V gene TRBV2; no definite D call. Trimming left V 7 bases short and J 0 bases short, with 3 bases between. The CDR3 has 11 residues. The germline V gene encodes CDR1 SNHLY and CDR2 FYNNEI. CDR3 nucleotide sequence: TGTGCCAGCACTGTGAACACTGAAGCTTTCTTT. Translation: CASTVNTEAFF. The complete variable domain, with remaining parts taken from reference TRBV2 and TRBJ1-1, reads EPEVTQTPSHQVTQMGQEVILRCVPISNHLYFYWYRQILGQKVEFLVSFYNNEISEKSEIFDDQFSVERPDGSNFTLKIRSTKLEDSAMYFCASTVNTEAFFGQGTRLTVV.

This clone was found a few times. The chain carries TRBV30 and TRBJ1-5; D might be TRBD1 (5 bases). Trimming removed 5 bases from V and 2 bases from J, with 10 bases in between. The CDR3 has 13 residues. Germline V CDR1 and CDR2: GTSNPN, SVGIG (reference sequence). CDR3 in amino acids: CAWGRGGNQPQHF. CDR3 DNA sequence: TGTGCCTGGGGGCGGGGGGGCAATCAGCCCCAGCATTTT.

This clone was seen only a few times. The J gene is TRBJ2-4, the V gene TRBV2, with D uncertain. From germline, CDR1 is SNHLY and CDR2 FYNNEI. V dropped 7 bases and J dropped 0 bases, with 10 bases sitting between them. This CDR3 is 14 amino acids long. The DNA of the CDR3 is TGTGCCAGCATTGGGGAATTAGCCAAAAACATTCAGTACTTC. Protein product: CASIGELAKNIQYF.

This chain joins TRBV6-1 and TRBJ1-5, with D tentatively TRBD1 (5 bases). This CDR3 contains 15 residues. Germline V gene sequence: CDR1 MNHNS, CDR2 SASEGT. Trimming took off 6 bases at V and 4 bases at J, with 16 bases between the two ends. The CDR3 coding sequence is TGTGCCAGCAGAGAAAGACAGATTGGGAATCAGCCCCAGCATTTT. It yields the protein CASRERQIGNQPQHF.

The rearrangement uses TRBV6-1 and TRBJ2-7, with 8 bases lining up with TRBD1. Germline CDR1 is MNHNS and CDR2 is SASEGT. The CDR3 contains 16 residues. Losses at the gene ends were 4 bases for V and 2 bases for J; bases not matched to a gene: 10. The DNA of the CDR3 is TGTGCCAGCAGTGCTTCTGGACAGGGTTCCCCCTACGAGCAGTACTTC. Encoded protein: CASSASGQGSPYEQYF.

V gene TRBV9 combines with J gene TRBJ2-1; 10 bases are a match to TRBD2. Unmatched junction bases numbered 3, after V lost 2 bases and J lost 4 bases. The CDR3 is made up of 15 amino acids. In germline, CDR1 is SGDLS, CDR2 YYNGEE. Written as DNA, the CDR3 is TGTGCCAGCAGCGTCGGACTAGCGGAATACAATGAGCAGTTCTTC. Translating it yields CASSVGLAEYNEQFF.

This rearrangement joins TRBV6-4 to TRBJ2-2; 8 bases are shared with TRBD2. There are 16 residues in the CDR3. The trim removed 4 bases at V and 6 bases at J, leaving 10 bases unmatched. CDR1 MRHNA and CDR2 SNTAGT come from the germline V gene. The CDR3 sequence: CASSAERTSTSGELFF. The CDR3 region has the DNA TGTGCCAGCAGTGCGGAAAGGACTAGCACCTCCGGGGAGCTGTTTTTT.